This T cell receptor beta chain appears in the sequencing data of a study of graft-versus-host responses after intestinal transplantation. On this clone: What it binds is unknown.

Libraries were prepared by immunoSEQ multiplex PCR; TCRdb keeps only in-frame clonotypes and omits some of them. Of tens of thousands of clones listed, 90% to 95% are singletons. Germline V lookup: CDR1 SNHLY, CDR2 FYNNEI. Trimming at V came to 7 bases and at J to 2 bases, leaving 7 bases not matched to a gene. The CDR3 is 14 residues long. Study-wide points: Researchers found peak circulating GvH clone levels linked to early post-transplant HvG declines.

This receptor was taken from a human donor who was the organ donor for an intestinal transplant. The chain combines TRBV2 with TRBJ1-2; TRBD1 agrees at 7 bases. The sequencing used unstimulated CD4+ T cells sorted from spleen or lymph node cells, collected before transplant. The CDR3 DNA sequence: TGTGCCAGCACCCCGGACAGGCCAAACTATGGCTACACCTTC. It codes for CASTPDRPNYGYTF.